Listed below are T cell receptor beta chains from one sample, sequenced in a study of sequential checkpoint blockade in melanoma. Libraries were prepared by immunoSEQ multiplex PCR; TCRdb keeps only in-frame clonotypes and omits some of them. Among approximately 7,000 clones listed, over 25% were seen once. This sample comprised tumor tissue (inferred from file names), obtained from a patient given nivolumab and ipilimumab in sequence. The receptors come from a human donor with melanoma. Each CDR3 is given with its conserved first and last residue. Fields, in order: J gene, clone size, D gene, V gene, CDR3 protein, CDR3 DNA. D genes are given only for firm matches. Clone size is stated in some rows and not others, as once, few, many or a class when expanded.

j_call: TRBJ2-5
clone_size: few
d_call: -
v_call: TRBV7-2
cdr3_aa: CASSLGPQETQYF
cdr3_nt: TGTGCCAGCAGCTTAGGGCCGCAAGAGACCCAGTACTTC

j_call: TRBJ1-1
clone_size: few
d_call: TRBD1
v_call: TRBV10-3
cdr3_aa: CAISEPPGTGAMNTEAFF
cdr3_nt: TGTGCCATCAGTGAGCCCCCCGGGACAGGGGCTATGAACACTGAAGCTTTCTTT

j_call: TRBJ2-7
clone_size: many
d_call: TRBD1
v_call: TRBV6-8
cdr3_aa: CAITRDSRNYEQYF
cdr3_nt: TGTGCCATCACCCGGGACAGCCGGAACTACGAGCAGTACTTC

j_call: TRBJ1-3
clone_size: -
d_call: -
v_call: TRBV29-1
cdr3_aa: CSATPQSGNTIYF
cdr3_nt: TGCAGCGCGACACCCCAATCTGGAAACACCATATATTTT

j_call: TRBJ2-6
clone_size: -
d_call: -
v_call: TRBV11-3
cdr3_aa: CASSSNRGTGANVLTF
cdr3_nt: TGTGCCAGCAGCTCAAACCGGGGCACTGGGGCCAACGTCCTGACTTTC

j_call: TRBJ2-7
clone_size: medium-sized
d_call: TRBD1
v_call: TRBV11-3
cdr3_aa: CASSLVQDRADEQYF
cdr3_nt: TGTGCCAGCAGCTTAGTACAGGACAGGGCAGACGAGCAGTACTTC

j_call: TRBJ1-4
clone_size: -
d_call: -
v_call: TRBV11-3
cdr3_aa: CASSLRVANEKLFF
cdr3_nt: TGTGCCAGCAGCTTGAGGGTGGCTAATGAAAAACTGTTTTTT

j_call: TRBJ2-7
clone_size: many
d_call: TRBD2
v_call: TRBV6-8
cdr3_aa: CASSYSGGRAAGEQYF
cdr3_nt: TGTGCCAGCAGTTACTCCGGCGGGAGGGCCGCGGGGGAGCAGTACTTC

j_call: TRBJ1-1
clone_size: -
d_call: -
v_call: TRBV23-1
cdr3_aa: CASSLGWGPEAFF
cdr3_nt: TGCGCCAGCAGCTTGGGCTGGGGCCCCGAAGCTTTCTTT

j_call: TRBJ2-3
clone_size: -
d_call: TRBD2
v_call: TRBV19
cdr3_aa: CASSISRLAGGLSTDTQYF
cdr3_nt: TGTGCCAGTAGTATATCCCGACTAGCGGGAGGCCTCTCCACAGATACGCAGTATTTT

j_call: TRBJ2-7
clone_size: -
d_call: TRBD1
v_call: TRBV28
cdr3_aa: CASRGQGGDEQYF
cdr3_nt: TGTGCCAGCAGAGGACAGGGAGGCGACGAGCAGTACTTC

j_call: TRBJ2-7
clone_size: few
d_call: -
v_call: TRBV9
cdr3_aa: CASIPRDASSYEQYF
cdr3_nt: TGTGCCAGCATCCCCCGGGACGCGAGCTCCTACGAGCAGTACTTC

j_call: TRBJ1-1
clone_size: -
d_call: -
v_call: TRBV30
cdr3_aa: CAWRWNTEAFF
cdr3_nt: TGTGCCTGGAGGTGGAACACTGAAGCTTTCTTT

j_call: TRBJ1-2
clone_size: -
d_call: -
v_call: TRBV19
cdr3_aa: CASSRTGSHGYTF
cdr3_nt: TGTGCCAGTAGTCGAACAGGATCTCATGGCTACACCTTC

j_call: TRBJ1-1
clone_size: -
d_call: -
v_call: TRBV5-1
cdr3_aa: CASTPISGENTEAFF
cdr3_nt: TGCGCCAGCACCCCGATTAGTGGGGAGAACACTGAAGCTTTCTTT

j_call: TRBJ1-4
clone_size: few
d_call: -
v_call: TRBV14
cdr3_aa: CASSLRTASNEKLFF
cdr3_nt: TGTGCCAGCAGCCTCCGGACAGCTTCTAATGAAAAACTGTTTTTT

j_call: TRBJ1-4
clone_size: few
d_call: -
v_call: TRBV18
cdr3_aa: CASSPTGAFEKLFF
cdr3_nt: TGTGCCAGCTCACCCACCGGGGCCTTTGAAAAACTGTTTTTT

j_call: TRBJ1-3
clone_size: few
d_call: -
v_call: TRBV4-1
cdr3_aa: CASSQDMGGIGNTIYF
cdr3_nt: TGCGCCAGCAGCCAAGATATGGGAGGGATTGGAAACACCATATATTTT

j_call: TRBJ2-1
clone_size: -
d_call: -
v_call: TRBV30
cdr3_aa: CAWSGWTADNEQFF
cdr3_nt: TGTGCCTGGAGTGGGTGGACTGCGGACAATGAGCAGTTCTTC

j_call: TRBJ1-1
clone_size: many
d_call: -
v_call: TRBV11-3
cdr3_aa: CASSFDSVDTEAFF
cdr3_nt: TGTGCCAGCAGCTTCGACAGCGTCGACACTGAAGCTTTCTTT

j_call: TRBJ2-7
clone_size: few
d_call: TRBD1
v_call: TRBV6-7
cdr3_aa: CASIRDSYEQYF
cdr3_nt: TGTGCCAGCATAAGGGACAGCTACGAGCAGTACTTC

j_call: TRBJ2-1
clone_size: -
d_call: -
v_call: TRBV30
cdr3_aa: CAWSPGPYNEQFF
cdr3_nt: TGTGCCTGGAGTCCCGGACCCTACAATGAGCAGTTCTTC

j_call: TRBJ2-1
clone_size: -
d_call: TRBD2
v_call: TRBV15
cdr3_aa: CATSRDRGGTFNEQFF
cdr3_nt: TGTGCCACCAGCAGAGATCGGGGGGGCACCTTCAATGAGCAGTTCTTC

j_call: TRBJ2-2
clone_size: -
d_call: TRBD2
v_call: TRBV19
cdr3_aa: CASSIGASGSPTGELFF
cdr3_nt: TGTGCCAGTAGTATTGGGGCTAGCGGGAGTCCCACCGGGGAGCTGTTTTTT

j_call: TRBJ1-6
clone_size: -
d_call: -
v_call: TRBV9
cdr3_aa: CASSVEGFDSPLHF
cdr3_nt: TGTGCCAGCAGCGTAGAAGGGTTTGATTCACCCCTCCACTTT

j_call: TRBJ2-2
clone_size: few
d_call: -
v_call: TRBV4-1
cdr3_aa: CASSQTRWGELFF
cdr3_nt: TGCGCCAGCAGCCAAACTAGGTGGGGGGAGCTGTTTTTT

j_call: TRBJ2-5
clone_size: few
d_call: -
v_call: TRBV6-8
cdr3_aa: CASSSPGRGETQYF
cdr3_nt: TGTGCCAGCAGCTCCCCCGGCCGGGGAGAGACCCAGTACTTC

j_call: TRBJ2-7
clone_size: -
d_call: TRBD2
v_call: TRBV19
cdr3_aa: CASGRGGFSYEQYF
cdr3_nt: TGTGCCAGCGGGAGGGGCGGATTCTCCTACGAGCAGTACTTC

j_call: TRBJ1-1
clone_size: medium-sized
d_call: TRBD1
v_call: TRBV6-8
cdr3_aa: CASSPDRDTEAFF
cdr3_nt: TGTGCCAGCAGCCCCGACAGGGACACTGAAGCTTTCTTT

j_call: TRBJ2-7
clone_size: -
d_call: -
v_call: TRBV29-1
cdr3_aa: CSVEGYGSYEQYF
cdr3_nt: TGCAGCGTTGAGGGATACGGCTCCTACGAGCAGTACTTC

j_call: TRBJ2-3
clone_size: few
d_call: -
v_call: TRBV6-8
cdr3_aa: CASSGIYGGSTDTQYF
cdr3_nt: TGTGCCAGCAGTGGGATTTATGGCGGGAGCACAGATACGCAGTATTTT

j_call: TRBJ2-1
clone_size: many
d_call: -
v_call: TRBV7-2
cdr3_aa: CASSPLTGGGQFF
cdr3_nt: TGTGCCAGCAGCCCCTTGACCGGGGGAGGTCAGTTCTTC

j_call: TRBJ1-1
clone_size: many
d_call: -
v_call: TRBV11-3
cdr3_aa: CASSLEEPGYGEAFF
cdr3_nt: TGTGCCAGCAGCTTAGAGGAGCCTGGGTACGGCGAAGCTTTCTTT

j_call: TRBJ2-3
clone_size: few
d_call: -
v_call: TRBV9
cdr3_aa: CASSMEFRADTQYF
cdr3_nt: TGTGCCAGCAGTATGGAGTTCAGGGCAGATACGCAGTATTTT

j_call: TRBJ2-2
clone_size: medium-sized
d_call: -
v_call: TRBV6-8
cdr3_aa: CASSYSQYTGELFF
cdr3_nt: TGTGCCAGCAGTTACTCACAGTACACCGGGGAGCTGTTTTTT

j_call: TRBJ2-5
clone_size: medium-sized
d_call: -
v_call: TRBV11-3
cdr3_aa: CASSAEGQFQETQYF
cdr3_nt: TGTGCCAGCAGCGCCGAAGGACAGTTCCAAGAGACCCAGTACTTC

j_call: TRBJ2-1
clone_size: medium-sized
d_call: -
v_call: TRBV9
cdr3_aa: CASNPESSYNEQFF
cdr3_nt: TGTGCCAGCAACCCTGAAAGCTCCTACAATGAGCAGTTCTTC

j_call: TRBJ1-1
clone_size: many
d_call: -
v_call: TRBV10-3
cdr3_aa: CAISESTRGVTEAFF
cdr3_nt: TGTGCCATCAGTGAGTCGACGAGGGGCGTCACTGAAGCTTTCTTT

j_call: TRBJ2-7
clone_size: -
d_call: TRBD2
v_call: TRBV19
cdr3_aa: CASSMNPLAGGPSYEQYF
cdr3_nt: TGTGCCAGTAGTATGAACCCCCTAGCGGGAGGCCCCTCCTACGAGCAGTACTTC

j_call: TRBJ2-5
clone_size: few
d_call: TRBD1
v_call: TRBV16
cdr3_aa: CASSQRTGDGETQYF
cdr3_nt: TGTGCCAGCAGCCAAAGGACAGGGGACGGAGAGACCCAGTACTTC

j_call: TRBJ1-5
clone_size: -
d_call: -
v_call: TRBV6-8
cdr3_aa: CASSEGGLNQPQHF
cdr3_nt: TGTGCCAGCAGTGAGGGGGGCCTCAATCAGCCCCAGCATTTT